The entry that follows covers one TCR beta chain sequence. Antigen specificity is unknown. Primers used in a second PCR of roughly 6 to 11 cycles were a sample-barcoded 5' primer and a J-beta primer mix. TCRdb reanalysed the 5' RACE reads using MiXCR and keeps one entry per CDR3 protein. Of hundreds of thousands of distinct CDR3 sequences listed, around a quarter were seen once; the top ten hold less than 3.5%. The source of the sample is a study of blood T cells in healthy people across ages. Study observations and caveats: Getting older went along with TCR beta diversity per million T cells dropping roughly linearly.

Each donor had 8.5 to 10 milliliters of peripheral blood drawn. The length of the CDR3 is 16 residues. V lost 1 base, J lost 6 bases, and 15 bases lay in between. Germline V gene lookup returns CDR1 KGHSH and CDR2 LQKENI. This sample was also put to use in a study of T cells of mothers and their children.

Sequencing used blood. The chain employs TRBV18 and TRBJ2-2; D is unclear. This TCR derives from a boy between 10 and 17 years old in good health. The CDR3 region is CASSPRREPNAGELFF. DNA of the CDR3: TGTGCCAGCTCACCACGACGCGAGCCTAACGCCGGGGAGCTGTTTTTT.